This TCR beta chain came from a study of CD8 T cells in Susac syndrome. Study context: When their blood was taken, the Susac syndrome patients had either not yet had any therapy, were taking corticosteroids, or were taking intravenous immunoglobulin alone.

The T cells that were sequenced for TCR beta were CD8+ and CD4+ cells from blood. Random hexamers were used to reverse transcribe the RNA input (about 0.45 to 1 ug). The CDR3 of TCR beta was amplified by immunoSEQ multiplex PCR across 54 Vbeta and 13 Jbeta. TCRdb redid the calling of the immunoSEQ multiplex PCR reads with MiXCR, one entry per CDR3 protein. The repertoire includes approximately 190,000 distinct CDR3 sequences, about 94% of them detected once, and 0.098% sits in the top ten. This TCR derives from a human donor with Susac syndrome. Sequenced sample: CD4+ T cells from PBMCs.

CDR3 nucleotide sequence: TGCAGCGTTGGCGGGGTCGCGGACAATCAGCCCCAGCATTTT. It translates to CSVGGVADNQPQHF. The genes are TRBV29-1 and TRBJ1-5; unclear D gene. CDR1 and CDR2 from the germline V gene are SQVTM and ANQGSEA. The V end lost 4 bases, the J end lost 3 bases, and 13 bases lay between the germline ends. CDR3 length: 14 residues.